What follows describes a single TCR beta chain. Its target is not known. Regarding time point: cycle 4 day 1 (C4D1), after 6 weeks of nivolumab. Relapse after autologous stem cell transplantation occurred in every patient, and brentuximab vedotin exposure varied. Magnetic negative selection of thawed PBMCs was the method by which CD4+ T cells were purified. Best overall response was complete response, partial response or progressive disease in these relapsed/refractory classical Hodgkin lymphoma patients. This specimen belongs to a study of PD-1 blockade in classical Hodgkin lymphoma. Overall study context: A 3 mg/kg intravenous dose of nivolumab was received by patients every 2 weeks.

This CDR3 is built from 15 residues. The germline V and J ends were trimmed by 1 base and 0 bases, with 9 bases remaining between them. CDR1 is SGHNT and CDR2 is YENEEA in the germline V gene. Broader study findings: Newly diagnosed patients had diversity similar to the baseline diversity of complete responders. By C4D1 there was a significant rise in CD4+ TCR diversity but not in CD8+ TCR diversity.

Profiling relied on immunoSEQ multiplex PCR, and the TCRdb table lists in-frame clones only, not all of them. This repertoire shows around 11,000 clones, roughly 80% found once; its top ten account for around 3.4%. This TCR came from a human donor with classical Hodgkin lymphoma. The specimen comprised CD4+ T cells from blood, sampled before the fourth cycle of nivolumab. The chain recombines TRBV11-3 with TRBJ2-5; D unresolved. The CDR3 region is CASSLGRGYQETQYF. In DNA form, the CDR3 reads TGTGCCAGCAGCTTAGGACGTGGGTACCAAGAGACCCAGTACTTC.